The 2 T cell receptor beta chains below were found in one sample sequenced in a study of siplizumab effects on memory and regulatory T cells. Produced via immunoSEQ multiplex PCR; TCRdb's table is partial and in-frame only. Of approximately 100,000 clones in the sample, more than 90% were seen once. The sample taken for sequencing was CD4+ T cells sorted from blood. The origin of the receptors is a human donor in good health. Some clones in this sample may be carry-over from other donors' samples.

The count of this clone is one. The CDR3 DNA reads TGCGCCAGCAGCCCGAGAGAACTTACAAACTATGGCTACACCTTC. This codes for CASSPRELTNYGYTF. V usage is TRBV5-1 and J usage is TRBJ1-2; D remains ambiguous. The CDR3 covers 15 residues. The ends were cut back, 4 bases at V and 2 bases at J, with 15 bases in the middle. The germline V gene has CDR1 SGHRS and CDR2 YFSETQ.

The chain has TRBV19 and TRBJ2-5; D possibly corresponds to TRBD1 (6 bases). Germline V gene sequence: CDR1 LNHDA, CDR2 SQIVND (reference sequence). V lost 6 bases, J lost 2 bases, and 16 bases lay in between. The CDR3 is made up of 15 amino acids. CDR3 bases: TGTGCCAGTAGCTGGATCGATGGACAGCAAGAGACCCAGTACTTC. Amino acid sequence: CASSWIDGQQETQYF.